This note documents a single T cell receptor (beta chain) sequence. Between the trimmed V and J ends, which lost 4 bases and 1 base, there was a span of 9 bases. Germline V gene sequence: CDR1 SGDLS, CDR2 YYNGEE. The CDR3 length is 14 residues. The study drew participants aged about 18 to 90 years from some 23 US areas. Participants in the exposed group had met a COVID-19 case in the 2 weeks before joining the study. In the original analysis: Nucleated cell counts were estimated from reference gene primer amplification. The method was immunoSEQ multiplex PCR; TCRdb's version includes in-frame clones alone and lacks a portion of them. That table is the source of V, J and clone size, and D and trimming were worked out from the DNA. The sample gives fewer than 350,000 clones, around nine tenths of which show up once; approximately 1% is in the top ten. This sample was included in a study of blood T cell repertoires in COVID-19.

This TCR was recovered from a young woman who had been exposed to COVID-19. This chain uses TRBV9 with TRBJ1-3; D not resolved. Sequencing was done on a sample of PBMCs or T cells enriched from blood (not recorded which). CDR3 region: CASSTRGSGNTIYF. DNA for the CDR3: TGTGCCAGCAGCACACGCGGTTCTGGAAACACCATATATTTT. Drawing the rest from reference TRBV9 and TRBJ1-3, the complete variable domain is DSGVTQTPKHLITATGQRVTLRCSPRSGDLSVYWYQQSLDQGLQFLIQYYNGEERAKGNILERFSAQQFPDLHSELNLSSLELGDSALYFCASSTRGSGNTIYFGEGSWLTVV.